This T cell receptor (beta chain) was recovered during a study of cytomegalovirus exposure and HLA in healthy donors. The study's findings and limits: Immune exposure was documented only through CMV serostatus. Trimming of TCR beta V- and J-genes showed a link, identified in a later analysis, to a missense DCLRE1C variant.

It was with 60 Vbeta and 13 Jbeta primers that the PCR ran. Libraries were prepared by immunoSEQ multiplex PCR; TCRdb keeps only in-frame clonotypes and omits some of them. The sample shows some 100,000 clones, roughly 80% of them seen only once. Of note for this clone: Its specificity is not known.

V lost 4 bases and J lost 1; bases outside the gene matches: 4. Germline V gives CDR1 SQVTM, CDR2 ANQGSEA. CDR3 size: 14 residues. Each donor's status was that of a healthy bone marrow donor. This clonotype was obtained from a male donor in good health and CMV-seropositive. The V gene is TRBV29-1, the J gene TRBJ1-1, with TRBD1 matching 9 bases. Sequencing was done on a sample of PBMCs. The CDR3 sequence is CSVAGQGRNTEAFF. Here the CDR3 DNA reads TGCAGCGTTGCCGGACAGGGGCGGAACACTGAAGCTTTCTTT.